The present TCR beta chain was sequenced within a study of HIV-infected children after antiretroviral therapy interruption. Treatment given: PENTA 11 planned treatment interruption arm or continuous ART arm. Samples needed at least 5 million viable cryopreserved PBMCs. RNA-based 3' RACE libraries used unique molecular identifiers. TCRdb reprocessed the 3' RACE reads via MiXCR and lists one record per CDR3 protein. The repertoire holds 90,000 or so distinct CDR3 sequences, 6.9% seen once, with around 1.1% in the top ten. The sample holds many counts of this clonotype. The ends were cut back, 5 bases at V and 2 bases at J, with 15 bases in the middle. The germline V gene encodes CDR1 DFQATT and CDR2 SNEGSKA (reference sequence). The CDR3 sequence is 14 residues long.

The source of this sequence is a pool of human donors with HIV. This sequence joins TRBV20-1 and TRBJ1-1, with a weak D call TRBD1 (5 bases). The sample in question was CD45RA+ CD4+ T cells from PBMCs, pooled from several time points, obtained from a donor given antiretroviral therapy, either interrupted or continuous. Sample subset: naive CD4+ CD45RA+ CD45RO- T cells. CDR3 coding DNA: TGCAGTGCTCAGGGCGGCAGCCTCAACACTGAAGCTTTCTTT. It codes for CSAQGGSLNTEAFF.